The 13 T cell receptor beta chains given below trace back to one sample, sequenced in a study of OX40 agonist ivuxolimab in advanced cancers. Measured with immunoSEQ multiplex PCR; TCRdb has only the in-frame clones, and not every one. The table records around 29,000 clones, approximately 85% of them present only once. Sample: CD4+ or CD8+ T cells sorted from blood, taken in a trial of the OX40 agonist ivuxolimab. The receptors here all came from an adult with an advanced solid tumor such as melanoma, head and neck, liver or kidney cancer.

The count of this clone is one. The chain uses TRBV27 and TRBJ2-7; 8 bases are shared with TRBD1. CDR3 length: 15 residues. J lost 4 bases, V lost 0 bases, and 5 bases had no gene match. Germline CDR1 reads MNHEY; CDR2 reads SMNVEV (reference sequence). CDR3 in DNA: TGTGCCAGCAGTTTATCTCCAGGGGGCAATTACGAGCAGTACTTC. It yields the protein CASSLSPGGNYEQYF.

This clone was recorded a few times. J is TRBJ1-2 and V is TRBV10-3; 7 bases are a match to TRBD1. The CDR3 runs 12 residues. Germline CDR1 ENHRY, CDR2 SYGVKD. The CDR3 reads CATNRDSYGYTF. Here the CDR3 DNA reads TGTGCAACAAACAGGGACAGCTATGGCTACACCTTC.

This clone occurred once. The chain combines TRBV2 with TRBJ2-1, with 7 nucleotides matching TRBD1. Losses at the gene ends were 6 bases for V and 7 bases for J; bases not matched to a gene: 12. This CDR3 has 15 residues. CDR1 is SNHLY, CDR2 FYNNEI, per germline. CDR3 nucleotide sequence: TGTGCCAGCAGCGCAGGACAGGTAATAAAGAATGAGCAGTTCTTC. Translated: CASSAGQVIKNEQFF.

The chain's CDR3 is CASTYRGSVKTQYF. CDR3 in DNA: TGTGCCAGCACCTACAGGGGATCGGTAAAGACCCAGTACTTC. V usage is TRBV6-1 and J usage is TRBJ2-5, with TRBD1 matching 7 bases. V lost 7 bases and J lost 6; bases outside the gene matches: 11. The CDR3 spans 14 residues. CDR1 is MNHNS and CDR2 is SASEGT in the germline V gene.

The chain joins TRBV7-8 to TRBJ1-5; D not resolved. Germline CDR1 reads SGHVS; CDR2 reads FQNEAQ. This CDR3 has 15 amino acids. Trimming cost V 4 bases and J 7 bases, with 17 bases left between them. CDR3 sequence: CASSSLRESSQPQHF. The CDR3 bases are TGTGCCAGCAGCTCCCTGAGAGAGTCGTCGCAGCCCCAGCATTTT.

The V and J genes are TRBV11-2 and TRBJ1-6; D unclear. In germline, CDR1 is SGHAT, CDR2 FQNNGV. V was clipped by 5 bases and J by 0 bases, with 14 bases between them. The CDR3 is made up of 17 amino acids. As DNA, the CDR3 is TGTGCCAGCAGCCCCCCCCCTGTCAGCTCCTATAATTCACCCCTCCACTTT. Translating it yields CASSPPPVSSYNSPLHF.

The V call is TRBV7-6, the J call TRBJ2-7, with TRBD1 matching 12 bases. Looked up from germline, CDR1 is SGHVS and CDR2 is FNYEAQ. V shed 5 bases and J 4 bases; nucleotides not matched to a gene: 6. The CDR3 has 15 residues. The CDR3 loop reads CASSMGTGGAYEQYF. CDR3 nucleotides: TGTGCCAGCAGCATGGGGACAGGGGGCGCGTACGAGCAGTACTTC.

The chain uses TRBV4-3 and TRBJ2-2; no clear D gene. In germline, CDR1 is LGHNA, CDR2 YSLEER. With 4 bases removed from V and 2 bases from J, the gap between germline ends came to 11 bases. The CDR3 totals 15 residues. CDR3: CASSRDNVNTGELFF. For the CDR3, the DNA is TGCGCCAGCAGCCGAGACAATGTTAACACCGGGGAGCTGTTTTTT.

This clone was counted once. The chain links TRBV9 to TRBJ2-2; D is ambiguous. The V and J ends lost 7 bases and 6 bases respectively, with 13 bases between them. Germline assignment: CDR1 SGDLS and CDR2 YYNGEE. This CDR3 is 13 amino acids long. CDR3 residues: CASAGRGSGELFF. CDR3 sequence (DNA): TGTGCCAGCGCTGGTCGAGGATCCGGGGAGCTGTTTTTT.

The V and J genes are TRBV5-1 and TRBJ2-7, with D perhaps given as TRBD1 or TRBD2 (6 bases each). The CDR3 is made up of 15 amino acids. CDR1 SGHRS and CDR2 YFSETQ come from the germline V gene. V was trimmed by 0 bases and J by 3 bases, leaving 13 bases between them. This chain's CDR3 is CASSLDGGQGYEQYF. Here the CDR3 DNA reads TGCGCCAGCAGCTTGGACGGGGGCCAGGGCTACGAGCAGTACTTC.

This chain joins TRBV4-3 and TRBJ1-6; D ambiguous. The CDR3 consists of 12 residues. V dropped 0 bases and J dropped 13 bases, with 7 bases sitting between them. CDR1 and CDR2 from the germline V gene are LGHNA and YSLEER. The CDR3 DNA is TGCGCCAGCAGCCAAGAGTCCGGGCCCCTCCACTTT. As protein: CASSQESGPLHF.

The chain employs TRBV4-1 and TRBJ1-1, with D possibly TRBD1 on 5 matching bases. Trimming shortened V by 2 bases and J by 4 bases, and 14 bases separated the two germline ends. CDR1 and CDR2 from the germline V gene are MGHRA and YSYEKL. CDR3 length equals 15 residues. The CDR3 bases are TGCGCCAGCAGCCAATCCCCCGCGGGGGGCACTGAAGCTTTCTTT. Protein sequence: CASSQSPAGGTEAFF.

V gene TRBV6-5 combines with J gene TRBJ1-2; tentative D call: TRBD1 (5 bases). CDR1 is MNHEY, CDR2 SVGAGI, per germline. The ends were cut back, 6 bases at V and 8 bases at J, with 16 bases in the middle. The CDR3 spans 13 residues. CDR3 amino acids: CASRDWGAGGYTF. For the CDR3, the DNA is TGTGCCAGCAGGGACTGGGGCGCAGGGGGCTACACCTTC.